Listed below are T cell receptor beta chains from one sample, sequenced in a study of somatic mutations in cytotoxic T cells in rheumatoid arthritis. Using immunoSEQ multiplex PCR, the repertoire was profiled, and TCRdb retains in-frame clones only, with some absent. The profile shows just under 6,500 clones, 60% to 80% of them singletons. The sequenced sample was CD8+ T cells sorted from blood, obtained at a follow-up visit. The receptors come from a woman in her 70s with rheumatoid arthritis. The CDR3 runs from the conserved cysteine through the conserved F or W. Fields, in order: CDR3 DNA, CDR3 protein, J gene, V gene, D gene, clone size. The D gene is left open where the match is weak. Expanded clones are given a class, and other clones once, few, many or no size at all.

DNA: TGTGCCAGTAGGAGGGGCAATCAGCCCCAGCATTTT; CDR3: CASRRGNQPQHF; J: TRBJ1-5; V: TRBV19; D: NA; size: few
DNA: TGCGCCAGCAGCGGTGGGGGGGACATCGTCCCTTTAGGCTATGGCTACACCTTC; CDR3: CASSGGGDIVPLGYGYTF; J: TRBJ1-2; V: TRBV5-1; D: NA; size: NA
DNA: TGTGCCAGCAGCTTAGAGGTTGGCCAGGGATTACTTTACGAGCAGTACTTC; CDR3: CASSLEVGQGLLYEQYF; J: TRBJ2-7; V: TRBV11-2; D: NA; size: few
DNA: TGTGCCAGCAGAGGACAGGGATCGAATAATTCACCCCTCCACTTT; CDR3: CASRGQGSNNSPLHF; J: TRBJ1-6; V: TRBV6-5; D: TRBD1; size: once
DNA: TGTGCCAGCAGCTTGTGGGGCACCGGGGAGCTGTTTTTT; CDR3: CASSLWGTGELFF; J: TRBJ2-2; V: TRBV7-2; D: NA; size: NA
DNA: TGTGCCACACAGGGGGCTTACAATGAGCAGTTCTTC; CDR3: CATQGAYNEQFF; J: TRBJ2-1; V: TRBV19; D: TRBD1; size: NA
DNA: TGTGCCAGCTCGGGGGGGCGGTTCCAAGAGACCCAGTACTTC; CDR3: CASSGGRFQETQYF; J: TRBJ2-5; V: TRBV5-4; D: TRBD2; size: NA
DNA: TGTGCCAGCAGTTTATCGCCAGGGGGATATGGCTACACCTTC; CDR3: CASSLSPGGYGYTF; J: TRBJ1-2; V: TRBV27; D: TRBD1; size: NA
DNA: TGTGCCAGCAGCCATACCCTGGCGGGAGGGCCTCCGAACTCCTACGAGCAGTACTTC; CDR3: CASSHTLAGGPPNSYEQYF; J: TRBJ2-7; V: TRBV7-9; D: TRBD2; size: NA
DNA: TGCGCCAGCAGCTTGGGGCAGGGGGATGAGCAGTTCTTC; CDR3: CASSLGQGDEQFF; J: TRBJ2-1; V: TRBV5-1; D: TRBD1; size: NA
DNA: TGCGCCAGCAGCTTCGGATGGGACAGGGGCTACGAGCAGTACTTC; CDR3: CASSFGWDRGYEQYF; J: TRBJ2-7; V: TRBV5-1; D: TRBD1; size: NA
DNA: TGTGCCAGCAGTTTTTATTCCAATGAGCAGTTCTTC; CDR3: CASSFYSNEQFF; J: TRBJ2-1; V: TRBV28; D: NA; size: once
DNA: TGTGCCAGCAGCTTGCTAGCGGGAGGATTGGATGAGCAGTTCTTC; CDR3: CASSLLAGGLDEQFF; J: TRBJ2-1; V: TRBV5-4; D: TRBD2; size: NA
DNA: TGTGCCAGCAGCTTAGGGGCCGGGACAGGGGGTTTCTACAATGAGCAGTTCTTC; CDR3: CASSLGAGTGGFYNEQFF; J: TRBJ2-1; V: TRBV7-3; D: TRBD1; size: NA
DNA: TGTGCCAGCAGCCAAGTGGAGGGATGGGATGGCTACACCTTC; CDR3: CASSQVEGWDGYTF; J: TRBJ1-2; V: TRBV14; D: NA; size: NA
DNA: TGTGCCAGCAGCGAGGGGTACACCATATATTTT; CDR3: CASSEGYTIYF; J: TRBJ1-3; V: TRBV9; D: NA; size: NA
DNA: TGCGCCAGCAGCCAAGACAGGGTCTTATACGAGCAGTACTTC; CDR3: CASSQDRVLYEQYF; J: TRBJ2-7; V: TRBV4-1; D: NA; size: NA
DNA: TGTGCCAGTAGTATATCCAGCGCTCACCTCACAGATACGCAGTATTTT; CDR3: CASSISSAHLTDTQYF; J: TRBJ2-3; V: TRBV19; D: NA; size: NA